This T cell receptor beta chain was found in a study of T-cell reconstitution after alpha-beta-depleted transplantation in children. A few counts support this clonotype. Molecular barcoding with unique molecular identifiers was used for the TCRbeta library. Each CDR3 protein is one row after TCRdb ran MiXCR on the PCR reads. This repertoire shows about 500,000 distinct CDR3 sequences, 30% to 35% found once; its top ten account for more than 2%. The CDR3 has 12 residues. Germline V lookup: CDR1 DFQATT, CDR2 SNEGSKA (reference sequence). The ends were cut back, 4 bases at V and 7 bases at J, with 13 bases in the middle.

The clonotype originates from a human donor who donated a stem cell graft to a child with aplastic anemia. The chain links TRBV20-1 to TRBJ1-2; D call uncertain. The material sequenced was PBMCs from the stem cell graft donor, taken from the stem cell graft. The CDR3 protein is CSATLGVRGYTF. The CDR3 DNA is TGCAGTGCTACCCTGGGCGTCCGTGGCTACACCTTC.